The 26 T cell receptor beta chains below all came from one sample that was sequenced in a study of technical replicates of blood from a few donors. Method: immunoSEQ multiplex PCR; TCRdb's copy keeps in-frame clones and lacks some. The table has some 64,000 clones, almost 95% seen once. Sequenced input: PBMCs. Receptors originate from a human donor in good health. Some clones in this sample may be carry-over from other donors' samples.

This chain joins TRBV5-4 and TRBJ1-1, with D perhaps TRBD1 (5 bases). In germline, CDR1 is SGHNT, CDR2 YYREEE (reference sequence). The CDR3 runs to 14 residues. V lost 5 bases and J lost 5, with 16 bases in between. The CDR3 nucleotides are TGTGCCAGCAGGACGGGGCCCGCGGGAACTGAAGCTTTCTTT. Residues: CASRTGPAGTEAFF.

The genes are TRBV5-1 and TRBJ2-7; the D gene is possibly TRBD2 (6 bases). The germline V and J ends were trimmed by 0 bases and 1 base, with 11 bases remaining between them. This CDR3 contains 15 residues. CDR1 is SGHRS and CDR2 is YFSETQ in the germline V gene. The CDR3 region is CASSLVGGTSYEQYF. CDR3 in DNA: TGCGCCAGCAGCTTGGTCGGCGGGACTTCCTACGAGCAGTACTTC.

This clone was detected only once. The chain links TRBV4-3 to TRBJ2-6; D is unresolved. This CDR3 spans 16 amino acids. From germline, CDR1 is LGHNA and CDR2 YSLEER. With 0 bases removed from V and 1 base from J, the gap between germline ends came to 7 bases. The CDR3 sequence: CASSQESASGANVLTF. CDR3 DNA sequence: TGCGCCAGCAGCCAAGAGAGCGCATCTGGGGCCAACGTCCTGACTTTC.

J is TRBJ2-3 and V is TRBV5-4; unclear D gene. Germline values: CDR1 SGHNT, CDR2 YYREEE (reference sequence). V gave up 0 bases and J gave up 2 bases, with 10 bases separating them. CDR3 size: 15 residues. CDR3 DNA: TGTGCCAGCAGCTTGGCCGCGCGGTTCACAGATACGCAGTATTTT. It translates to CASSLAARFTDTQYF.

This clone has just one count. The CDR3 DNA is TGCAGCGTTGGTCTGCTAGGGAGCTCCTACGAGCAGTACTTC. As protein: CSVGLLGSSYEQYF. The chain combines TRBV29-1 with TRBJ2-7, with D possibly being TRBD2 (5 bases). The V end lost 4 bases, the J end lost 0 bases, and 13 bases lay between the germline ends. The germline gives CDR1 SQVTM, CDR2 ANQGSEA. This CDR3 is built from 14 residues.

The chain couples TRBV5-5 to TRBJ1-1; D gene uncertain. V dropped 4 bases and J dropped 1 base, with 8 bases sitting between them. The length of the CDR3 is 13 residues. CDR1 SGHKS and CDR2 YYEKEE come from the germline V gene (reference sequence). CDR3 nucleotide sequence: TGTGCCAGCAGCCTACGCCCGAACACTGAAGCTTTCTTT. Protein: CASSLRPNTEAFF.

The V gene is TRBV5-1, the J gene TRBJ2-5; 7 bases agree with TRBD1. Trimming removed 4 bases from V and 4 bases from J; junction bases left unmatched: 10. Germline V gene sequence: CDR1 SGHRS, CDR2 YFSETQ. There are 15 residues in the CDR3. DNA of the CDR3: TGCGCCAGCAGCGGAACAGGGGCGGGTGGAGAGACCCAGTACTTC. The encoded protein is CASSGTGAGGETQYF. Using reference TRBV5-1 and TRBJ2-5 for the parts outside the CDR3, the full variable domain is KAGVTQTPRYLIKTRGQQVTLSCSPISGHRSVSWYQQTPGQGLQFLFEYFSETQRNKGNFPGRFSGRQFSNSRSEMNVSTLELGDSALYLCASSGTGAGGETQYFGPGTRLLVL.

In its sample, this clone was seen once. This chain uses TRBV7-7 with TRBJ2-5; D unclear. V dropped 2 bases and J dropped 0 bases, with 4 bases sitting between them. This CDR3 comprises 13 residues. Germline CDR1 and CDR2: SSHAT and FNYEAQ (reference sequence). CDR3 DNA: TGTGCCAGCAGCTTAAACAACCAAGAGACCCAGTACTTC. This encodes CASSLNNQETQYF.

This chain connects TRBV5-6 to TRBJ1-4, with 8 bases identical to TRBD1. CDR1 is SGHDT, CDR2 YYEEEE, per germline. J gave up 7 bases and V 5 bases, and 10 bases lay outside the gene matches. The CDR3 totals 15 residues. CDR3 region: CASRARDRSGEKLFF. The CDR3 DNA sequence: TGTGCCAGCAGAGCCCGGGACAGGTCGGGTGAAAAACTGTTTTTT.

In its sample, this clone was seen once. The chain uses TRBV7-2 and TRBJ1-5, with TRBD1 as a possible D gene (6 bases). This CDR3 is 15 amino acids long. The V end was cut by 3 bases, the J end by 4 bases, with 13 bases between. CDR1 SGHTA and CDR2 FQGNSA come from the germline V gene. In nucleotides, the CDR3 is TGTGCCAGCAGCTTCACGGGGGGGGCGAATCAGCCCCAGCATTTT. Amino acid sequence: CASSFTGGANQPQHF.

This chain links TRBV14 with TRBJ1-3; D unclear. CDR1 and CDR2 from the germline V gene are SGHDN and FVKESK. The CDR3 has 15 residues. With 4 bases removed from V and 0 bases from J, the gap between germline ends came to 10 bases. In DNA, the CDR3 is TGTGCCAGCAGCCCCTACGGGAGCTCTGGAAACACCATATATTTT. Its translation is CASSPYGSSGNTIYF.

This chain uses TRBV4-1 with TRBJ2-7; 10 bases match TRBD2. CDR3 length: 15 amino acids. Trimming took 1 base from V and 3 from J; bases not matched to a gene: 3. Germline assignment: CDR1 MGHRA and CDR2 YSYEKL. CDR3 sequence (DNA): TGCGCCAGCAGCCAAGCCCAGCGGGAGGGCTACGAGCAGTACTTC. Translation gives CASSQAQREGYEQYF.

In this sample, this clone turned up once. The chain is built from TRBV7-3 and TRBJ2-1, with 8 bases matching TRBD2. J was trimmed by 6 bases and V by 2 bases; bases with no gene match: 3. The CDR3 is 14 amino acids. Germline lookup yields CDR1 SGHTA and CDR2 FQGTGA. CDR3 nucleotide sequence: TGTGCCAGCAGCTTATCGGGGGGGCCCAATGAGCAGTTCTTC. Translating gives CASSLSGGPNEQFF.

The gene calls are TRBV5-1 and TRBJ2-5; 13 bases are shared with TRBD2. The length of the CDR3 is 14 residues. In germline, CDR1 is SGHRS, CDR2 YFSETQ. CDR3 nucleotides: TGCGGGAGCAGCTCCGGGACTAGCGGGGCCGGGTGGTACTTC. This gives the protein CGSSSGTSGAGWYF.

The gene calls are TRBV5-1 and TRBJ2-3; the D is unclear. Trimming cost V 6 bases and J 4 bases, with 9 bases left between them. CDR3 size: 12 residues. Per the germline V gene, CDR1 is SGHRS and CDR2 is YFSETQ. The CDR3 protein is CASTIKPDTQYF. In DNA form, the CDR3 reads TGCGCCAGCACCATTAAGCCAGATACGCAGTATTTT.

The chain has TRBV7-9 and TRBJ2-3; D call uncertain. V was trimmed by 5 bases and J by 0 bases, leaving 21 bases between them. Germline V gene data show CDR1 as SEHNR and CDR2 as FQNEAQ (reference sequence). This CDR3 region has 18 residues. In nucleotides, the CDR3 is TGTGCCAGCAGCGACCCCGAGTTTGCGGTGGCTAGCACAGATACGCAGTATTTT. Its protein product is CASSDPEFAVASTDTQYF.

The J gene is TRBJ2-7, the V gene TRBV6-1; 11 bases match TRBD2. Per germline, CDR1 MNHNS and CDR2 SASEGT. V gave up 4 bases and J gave up 3 bases; unmatched junction bases: 8. The CDR3 extends over 16 amino acids. The CDR3: CASSALAGENRYEQYF. The CDR3 bases are TGTGCCAGCAGTGCACTAGCGGGGGAAAACCGCTACGAGCAGTACTTC.

The CDR3 nucleotides read TGCGCCAGCAGCCAAGAACAGCTCGCGACAGGGGTTTACGAGCAGTACTTC. It encodes CASSQEQLATGVYEQYF. The V call is TRBV4-3, the J call TRBJ2-7; TRBD1 agrees at 8 bases. CDR1 and CDR2 (germline): LGHNA, YSLEER. Unmatched junction bases numbered 11, after V lost 0 bases and J lost 4 bases. The CDR3 sequence is 17 residues long.

The V call is TRBV4-1, the J call TRBJ1-1; D not certain. Germline loops: CDR1 MGHRA, CDR2 YSYEKL. Trimming pared 0 bases from V and 4 bases from J, leaving 12 bases between. The CDR3 has 15 residues. The CDR3 reads CASSQDPTDRTEAFF. The CDR3 nucleotides read TGCGCCAGCAGCCAAGATCCCACTGATCGCACTGAAGCTTTCTTT.

The rearrangement uses TRBV18 and TRBJ2-7, with 7 bases that match TRBD1. Germline assignment: CDR1 KGHSH and CDR2 LQKENI. The CDR3 runs 13 residues. V trimming: 6 bases; J trimming: 1 base; junction bases outside the gene matches: 3. The DNA of the CDR3 is TGTGCCAGCTCCGAGGGGGCTTCCTACGAGCAGTACTTC. Translating gives CASSEGASYEQYF.

The chain uses TRBV7-2 and TRBJ2-5, with 11 bases matching TRBD2. The CDR3 consists of 19 residues. The V segment lost 5 bases and the J segment 5 bases; nucleotides outside the gene matches: 19. CDR1 and CDR2 (germline): SGHTA, FQGNSA. The CDR3 DNA follows: TGTGCCAGCAGCCTCCGACTAGCGGGGTGGGGGGGAGATAAGGAGACCCAGTACTTC. This codes for CASSLRLAGWGGDKETQYF.

The chain employs TRBV9 and TRBJ1-1; the D is unclear. There are 14 residues in the CDR3. Trimming stripped 4 bases from V and 3 bases from J, with 13 bases between. Germline V gene lookup returns CDR1 SGDLS and CDR2 YYNGEE. The CDR3 coding sequence is TGTGCCAGCAGCACGACATTGAGGGACACTGAAGCTTTCTTT. It encodes CASSTTLRDTEAFF. Full variable domain (rest looked up from reference TRBV9 and TRBJ1-1): DSGVTQTPKHLITATGQRVTLRCSPRSGDLSVYWYQQSLDQGLQFLIQYYNGEERAKGNILERFSAQQFPDLHSELNLSSLELGDSALYFCASSTTLRDTEAFFGQGTRLTVV.

This clone was seen once. The V call is TRBV7-8, the J call TRBJ2-3, with D unresolved. The CDR3 spans 14 residues. Per the germline V gene, CDR1 is SGHVS and CDR2 is FQNEAQ. Trimming pared 5 bases from V and 3 bases from J, leaving 12 bases between. The DNA of the CDR3 is TGTGCCAGCAGCCTCCGACTTGAAACAGATACGCAGTATTTT. Its translation: CASSLRLETDTQYF.

The chain is built from TRBV7-6 and TRBJ2-3; 10 bases line up with TRBD2. V was pared by 5 bases and J by 0 bases, with 5 bases of the junction left unmatched. Germline CDR1 and CDR2: SGHVS and FNYEAQ. This CDR3 spans 16 amino acids. The DNA of the CDR3 is TGTGCCAGCAGCGGAGGACTAGCGGAAAGCACAGATACGCAGTATTTT. It yields the protein CASSGGLAESTDTQYF.

The V call is TRBV5-1, the J call TRBJ1-1; 8 nucleotides align to TRBD1. J was trimmed by 5 bases and V by 4 bases; bases with no gene match: 7. This CDR3 region has 14 residues. Looked up from germline, CDR1 is SGHRS and CDR2 is YFSETQ. The CDR3 is CASSGQGELTEAFF. The CDR3 region has the DNA TGCGCCAGCAGCGGACAGGGCGAGCTAACTGAAGCTTTCTTT.

This clone was observed a few times. The V and J genes are TRBV15 and TRBJ2-5; 9 positions agree with TRBD2. The trim removed 1 base at V and 2 bases at J, leaving 8 bases unmatched. The CDR3 is made up of 17 amino acids. CDR1 and CDR2 from the germline V gene are LNHNV and YYDKDF (reference sequence). As DNA, the CDR3 is TGTGCCACCAGCAGAGGCCGACTAGCGGCCTATCAAGAGACCCAGTACTTC. It encodes CATSRGRLAAYQETQYF.